The 3 T cell receptor beta chains given below trace back to one sample, sequenced in a study of immune evolution from preneoplasia to lung adenocarcinoma. The table came from immunoSEQ multiplex PCR; TCRdb's copy has only in-frame clones and leaves some out. The table has under 5,000 clones, 60% to 80% seen once. Sequencing used FFPE minimally invasive lung adenocarcinoma tissue. These receptors were obtained from a person aged 60-80 years with lung adenocarcinoma.

V is TRBV6-1 and J is TRBJ2-7, with D perhaps TRBD2 (6 bases). The CDR3 runs to 15 residues. CDR1 is MNHNS and CDR2 is SASEGT in the germline V gene. V was shortened by 6 bases and J by 3 bases, with 18 bases between the two germline ends. The CDR3 DNA is TGTGCCAGCAGGGAGGGCTCTTACTTTTTCTACGAGCAGTACTTC. It codes for CASREGSYFFYEQYF.

V is TRBV9 and J is TRBJ2-7; the D gene is possibly TRBD2 (6 bases). CDR3 length equals 14 residues. Trimming took off 4 bases at V and 2 bases at J, with 13 bases between the two ends. CDR1 and CDR2 from the germline V gene are SGDLS and YYNGEE. DNA of the CDR3: TGTGCCAGCAGCCCCCATGGGAGGACCTACGAGCAGTACTTC. Its protein product is CASSPHGRTYEQYF.

This chain links TRBV29-1 with TRBJ2-1, with TRBD2 matching 9 bases. CDR1 is SQVTM and CDR2 is ANQGSEA in the germline V gene. This CDR3 comprises 13 residues. V was clipped by 6 bases and J by 15 bases; unmatched bases: 15. Here the CDR3 reads CSVATSGSRGWFF. The DNA for the CDR3 is TGCAGCGTGGCGACTAGCGGAAGTCGTGGTTGGTTCTTC.